This is a list of T cell receptor beta chains from one sample in a study of beta chain features in type 1 diabetes. Sequencing used immunoSEQ multiplex PCR; TCRdb keeps in-frame clones, though not all of them. The sample gives around 190,000 clones, 13% of which show up once; about 0.58% is in the top ten. The specimen was central memory CD4+ T cells from blood. The receptors shown here come from a woman between 18 and 30 years old in good health. CDR3s include the opening cysteine and the closing phenylalanine or tryptophan. The order of the fields is J gene, clone size, D gene, V gene, CDR3 DNA, CDR3 protein. The D gene is left open where the match is weak. Part of the rows lack a size; the others show once, few, many or a class for expanded clones.

TRBJ2-5 - - TRBV9 TGTGCCAGCAGCGTAGTGGGAGGGGGGGGAAAAGGAGAGACCCAGTACTTC CASSVVGGGGKGETQYF
TRBJ2-7 few - TRBV13 TGTGCCAGCACCAGGGGACGGTCCGTCGCGCAGTACTTC CASTRGRSVAQYF
TRBJ1-2 - TRBD1 TRBV5-1 TGCGCCAGCAGCCACCCGGGACAGGGGGCCTATGGCTACACCTTC CASSHPGQGAYGYTF
TRBJ1-1 - - TRBV18 TGTGCCAGCTCATTCAACAGGAACACTGAAGCTTTCTTT CASSFNRNTEAFF
TRBJ2-7 - TRBD2 TRBV19 TGTGCCAGTAGTACCGGACTAGCGGGAGGATCCTACGAGCAGTACTTC CASSTGLAGGSYEQYF
TRBJ2-5 - - TRBV5-1 TGCGCCAGCAGACTTCAGGCGGGACTCCGACTCCAAGAGACCCAGTACTTC CASRLQAGLRLQETQYF
TRBJ2-7 few TRBD2 TRBV30 TGTGCCTGGACCATGGGACTAGCGGGGACTTACGAGCAGTACTTC CAWTMGLAGTYEQYF
TRBJ2-1 - TRBD1 TRBV6-5 TGTGCCAGCAGTTTTCAGGGGGCTGGGAATGAGCAGTTCTTC CASSFQGAGNEQFF
TRBJ2-5 few TRBD2 TRBV19 TGTGCCAGTAAACTTTCGACGGGGGGAACCCAGTACTTC CASKLSTGGTQYF
TRBJ2-7 few TRBD2 TRBV30 TGTGCCTGGAGTGTTACTAGCGGGTACCCCTGGCACGAGCAGTACTTC CAWSVTSGYPWHEQYF
TRBJ2-7 few TRBD1 TRBV28 TGTGCCAGCAGCCAATACAGGGGCGATAGCTCCTACGAGCAGTACTTC CASSQYRGDSSYEQYF
TRBJ1-3 - - TRBV4-3 TGCGCCAGCAGCCAAGAGGTCGGGGTCGGTAGAAACACCATATATTTT CASSQEVGVGRNTIYF
TRBJ2-1 - - TRBV7-8 TGTGCCAGCAGCTCAGTAGTCGGCAGGGGATGGGACGAGAGCTCCTACAATGAGCAGTTCTTC CASSSVVGRGWDESSYNEQFF
TRBJ2-7 few TRBD1 TRBV28 TGTGCCAGCACCGCTACGGGGACAGGGTTGGACGAGCAGTACTTC CASTATGTGLDEQYF
TRBJ2-5 - TRBD1 TRBV2 TGTGCCAGCAGTACTAACAGGGGGCAAGAGACCCAGTACTTC CASSTNRGQETQYF
TRBJ1-1 - TRBD1 TRBV5-1 TGCGCCAGCAGCTTCAACCGGGACAGGGAAGCTTTCTTT CASSFNRDREAFF
TRBJ1-5 - - TRBV28 TGTGCCAGCAGTTTGCCCGGGAACTTGCATCAGCCCCAGCATTTT CASSLPGNLHQPQHF
TRBJ2-5 - - TRBV5-4 TGTGCCAGCAGCTTGGGTGGACTGCAAGAGACCCAGTACTTC CASSLGGLQETQYF
TRBJ2-1 few - TRBV11-2 TGTGCCAGCAGCCCACCACAGACTAGATACAATGAGCAGTTCTTC CASSPPQTRYNEQFF
TRBJ2-1 - - TRBV6-1 TGTGCCAGCAGTGTACGGGGCAATGAGCAGTTCTTC CASSVRGNEQFF
TRBJ1-4 - - TRBV10-3 TGTGCCATCAGTGAAGGAGGGAATGAAAAACTGTTTTTT CAISEGGNEKLFF
TRBJ1-4 many - TRBV28 TGTGCCAGCAGTTGGCGGGGGTTTGTCGAAAAACTGTTTTTT CASSWRGFVEKLFF
TRBJ2-7 - - TRBV27 TGTGCCAGCAGCCGGTTGGCGGGAAGCGGGTACGAGCAGTACTTC CASSRLAGSGYEQYF
TRBJ2-7 few - TRBV25-1 TGTGCCAGCAGTGGCAGGGCGAAGTACACCTACGAGCAGTACTTC CASSGRAKYTYEQYF
TRBJ2-7 few TRBD2 TRBV27 TGTGCCAGCAGTTTAGCGGGAGTTTCCTACGAGCAGTACTTC CASSLAGVSYEQYF
TRBJ1-3 - - TRBV7-9 TGTGCCAGCAGCCCCCCCGGACACATCTCTGGAAACACCATATATTTT CASSPPGHISGNTIYF
TRBJ2-5 few TRBD2 TRBV28 TGTGCCAGCAGTTTCCGACGGGGGGTGGAGACCCAGTACTTC CASSFRRGVETQYF
TRBJ1-1 few - TRBV25-1 TGTGCCAGCAGGAAGGCAGGTGTCGACACTGAAGCTTTCTTT CASRKAGVDTEAFF
TRBJ1-2 few - TRBV4-2 TGTGCCAGCAGCCTACCCAAGGCGGGAAACTATGGCTACACCTTC CASSLPKAGNYGYTF